These 16 T cell receptor beta chains came from one sample sequenced in a study of CD4 T cells in relation to SARS-CoV-2 and coronaviruses. Their recognized antigens are unknown. CD4+ T cells from unexposed donors were obtained before the COVID-19 pandemic (2011-2018). After approximately 10 days of culture, CD4+ T cells were isolated. Clones were sequenced by immunoSEQ multiplex PCR, and TCRdb holds only the in-frame ones, with some missing. The sample shows some 21,000 clones, around 76% of them seen only once. Sequencing was done on a sample of CD4+ T cells from PBMCs, cultured in vitro. Receptor source: a human donor in good health.

This clone was seen a few times. The chain is built from TRBV25-1 and TRBJ2-2; D is perhaps TRBD2 (5 bases). The CDR3 is 15 amino acids. Trimming took off 1 base at V and 7 bases at J, with 13 bases between the two ends. CDR1 is MGHDK and CDR2 is SYGVNS in the germline V gene. The CDR3 loop reads CASSEFRTGIGELFF. DNA of the CDR3: TGTGCCAGCAGTGAATTCCGGACGGGGATCGGGGAGCTGTTTTTT.

The V and J genes are TRBV15 and TRBJ1-1; D possibly corresponds to TRBD1 (5 bases). There are 19 residues in the CDR3. V gave up 0 bases and J gave up 2 bases, with 22 bases separating them. CDR1 and CDR2 (germline): LNHNV, YYDKDF (reference sequence). DNA of the CDR3: TGTGCCACCAGCAGAGATGGGTCAGGGAGGAAATCGAGAAACACTGAAGCTTTCTTT. Residues: CATSRDGSGRKSRNTEAFF.

The rearrangement links TRBV9 to TRBJ1-5; 7 bases are shared with TRBD1. Germline CDR1 is SGDLS and CDR2 is YYNGEE. This CDR3 is built from 15 residues. V was pared by 3 bases and J by 7 bases, with 10 bases of the junction left unmatched. The CDR3: CASSASTGLKQPQHF. The DNA for the CDR3 is TGTGCCAGCAGCGCCTCGACAGGGCTAAAGCAGCCCCAGCATTTT. Full variable domain (outside the CDR3, taken from reference TRBV9 and TRBJ1-5): DSGVTQTPKHLITATGQRVTLRCSPRSGDLSVYWYQQSLDQGLQFLIQYYNGEERAKGNILERFSAQQFPDLHSELNLSSLELGDSALYFCASSASTGLKQPQHFGDGTRLSIL.

The genes are TRBV9 and TRBJ2-3, with no clear D. Germline V CDR1 and CDR2: SGDLS, YYNGEE. This CDR3 has 12 residues. Trimming shortened V by 3 bases and J by 6 bases, and 8 bases separated the two germline ends. The CDR3, as DNA: TGTGCCAGCAGCGCCCGGGTGGATACGCAGTATTTT. This gives the protein CASSARVDTQYF.

This clone showed up just once. This rearrangement joins TRBV28 to TRBJ2-1; TRBD2 agrees at 7 bases. The CDR3 is made up of 16 amino acids. V lost 7 bases, J lost 7 bases, and 16 bases stayed unmatched. Germline V gene lookup returns CDR1 MDHEN and CDR2 SYDVKM. The CDR3 protein is CASTLGRERPVNEQFF. Here the CDR3 DNA reads TGTGCCAGCACCCTCGGGCGGGAGCGACCGGTAAATGAGCAGTTCTTC.

The rearrangement joins TRBV18 to TRBJ2-7; D unclear. Trimming took off 0 bases at V and 4 bases at J, with 10 bases between the two ends. Germline loops: CDR1 KGHSH, CDR2 LQKENI. The CDR3 is made up of 14 amino acids. CDR3: CASSPPSKRYEQYF. CDR3 coding DNA: TGTGCCAGCTCACCACCTTCAAAACGGTACGAGCAGTACTTC. The full variable domain, its missing parts supplied by reference TRBV18 and TRBJ2-7, is NAGVMQNPRHLVRRRGQEARLRCSPMKGHSHVYWYRQLPEEGLKFMVYLQKENIIDESGMPKERFSAEFPKEGPSILRIQQVVRGDSAAYFCASSPPSKRYEQYFGPGTRLTVT.

This clone was detected a few times. This chain connects TRBV24-1 to TRBJ2-2, with 9 bases lining up with TRBD1. This CDR3 comprises 15 residues. The V segment lost 7 bases and the J segment 6 bases; nucleotides outside the gene matches: 8. Germline V gives CDR1 KGHDR, CDR2 SFDVKD. The CDR3 reads CATRSRDRESGELFF. CDR3 coding DNA: TGTGCCACCAGAAGCCGGGACAGGGAGTCCGGGGAGCTGTTTTTT.

The chain couples TRBV5-1 to TRBJ2-7, with 12 positions matching TRBD2. CDR3 size: 15 residues. Germline V gene sequence: CDR1 SGHRS, CDR2 YFSETQ. V was clipped by 5 bases and J by 7 bases; unmatched bases: 10. The CDR3 nucleotides read TGCGCCAGCAGTTACCAATCTAGCGGGAGGGTTGAGCAGTACTTC. Translating gives CASSYQSSGRVEQYF.

The chain employs TRBV6-5 and TRBJ2-3, with D possibly TRBD1 on 6 matching bases. This CDR3 region has 13 residues. V was pared by 5 bases and J by 8 bases, with 14 bases between. Germline values: CDR1 MNHEY, CDR2 SVGAGI. Here the CDR3 DNA reads TGTGCCAGCAGTCAGCACAGGGACGGTACGCAGTATTTT. Translating it yields CASSQHRDGTQYF.

The table lists this clone with a few counts. The genes are TRBV6-5 and TRBJ1-1, with a possible D match to TRBD1 (6 bases). The CDR3 loop spans 14 amino acids. V dropped 1 base and J dropped 5 bases, with 11 bases sitting between them. Germline V gene data show CDR1 as MNHEY and CDR2 as SVGAGI. CDR3 region: CASSYYREGTEAFF. CDR3 bases: TGTGCCAGCAGTTACTACAGGGAGGGAACTGAAGCTTTCTTT.

This clone showed up just once. V usage is TRBV2 and J usage is TRBJ2-7; no firm D call. Trimming shortened V by 6 bases and J by 3 bases, and 15 bases separated the two germline ends. The CDR3 spans 14 residues. Germline-derived CDR1 and CDR2 are SNHLY and FYNNEI. In DNA, the CDR3 is TGTGCCAGCAGGGCATATACTACAAACTACGAGCAGTACTTC. Protein: CASRAYTTNYEQYF.

This clone is a singleton in its sample. The chain uses TRBV30 and TRBJ2-5; perhaps D is TRBD1 or TRBD2 (6 bases each). CDR1 and CDR2 from the germline V gene are GTSNPN and SVGIG (reference sequence). V shed 2 bases and J shed 5 bases, with 12 bases lying between them. This CDR3 has 13 residues. CDR3 protein: CAWSRGHEETQYF. Here the CDR3 DNA reads TGTGCCTGGAGTCGGGGGCACGAGGAGACCCAGTACTTC.

The chain is built from TRBV7-9 and TRBJ2-3, with D possibly being TRBD1 (5 bases). Germline V gene sequence: CDR1 SEHNR, CDR2 FQNEAQ (reference sequence). V was shortened by 4 bases and J by 4 bases, with 12 bases between the two germline ends. The length of the CDR3 is 14 residues. CDR3 coding DNA: TGTGCCAGCAGCTCCCTAGACAGCTCAGATACGCAGTATTTT. Translating gives CASSSLDSSDTQYF.

The chain has TRBV18 and TRBJ2-7, with TRBD1 as a possible D gene (6 bases). Trimming took 2 bases from V and 6 from J, leaving 17 bases between them. The length of the CDR3 is 15 residues. Germline CDR1 KGHSH, CDR2 LQKENI. The CDR3 spells CASSPSGSLGAEQYF. CDR3 coding DNA: TGTGCCAGCTCACCATCGGGATCCCTGGGGGCCGAGCAGTACTTC.

The chain joins TRBV19 to TRBJ1-1; TRBD1 might be the D (5 bases). Germline lookup yields CDR1 LNHDA and CDR2 SQIVND (reference sequence). V was trimmed by 5 bases and J by 2 bases, leaving 18 bases between them. The CDR3 sequence is 16 residues long. The CDR3 coding sequence is TGTGCCAGTAGTTCACGGAAGGGGATCGTAAACACTGAAGCTTTCTTT. It is translated as CASSSRKGIVNTEAFF.

The chain uses TRBV7-6 and TRBJ2-2, with D tentatively TRBD2 (5 bases). Looked up from germline, CDR1 is SGHVS and CDR2 is FNYEAQ. This CDR3 region has 15 residues. V dropped 1 base and J dropped 4 bases, with 10 bases sitting between them. The chain's CDR3 is CASSLVVAGTGELFF. In nucleotides, the CDR3 is TGTGCCAGCAGCTTAGTTGTGGCGGGCACCGGGGAGCTGTTTTTT.